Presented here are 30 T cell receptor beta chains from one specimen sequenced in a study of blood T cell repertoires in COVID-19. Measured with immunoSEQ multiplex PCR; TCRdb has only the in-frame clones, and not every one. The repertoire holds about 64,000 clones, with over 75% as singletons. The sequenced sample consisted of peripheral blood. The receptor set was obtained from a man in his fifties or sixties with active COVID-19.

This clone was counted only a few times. CDR3 loop: CASSRGQANTGELFF. CDR3 nucleotides: TGTGCCAGCAGCCGGGGACAGGCGAACACCGGGGAGCTGTTTTTT. This rearrangement joins TRBV7-8 to TRBJ2-2, with TRBD1 identical over 8 bases. Germline CDR1 is SGHVS and CDR2 is FQNEAQ. The V and J ends lost 5 bases and 0 bases, in that order; junction bases with no gene match: 2. This CDR3 has 15 amino acids.

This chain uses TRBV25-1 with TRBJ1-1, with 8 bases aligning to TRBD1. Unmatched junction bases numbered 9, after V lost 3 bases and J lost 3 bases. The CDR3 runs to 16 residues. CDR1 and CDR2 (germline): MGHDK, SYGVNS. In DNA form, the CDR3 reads TGTGCCAGCAGTGATCAGGACAGGGTTTGGGACACTGAAGCTTTCTTT. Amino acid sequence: CASSDQDRVWDTEAFF.

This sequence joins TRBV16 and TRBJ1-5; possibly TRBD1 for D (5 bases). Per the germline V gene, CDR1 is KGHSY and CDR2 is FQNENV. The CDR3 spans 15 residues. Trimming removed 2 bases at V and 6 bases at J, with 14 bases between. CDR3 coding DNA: TGTGCCAGCAGCCAAGATGGGGCGGACGGTCAGCCCCAGCATTTT. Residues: CASSQDGADGQPQHF.

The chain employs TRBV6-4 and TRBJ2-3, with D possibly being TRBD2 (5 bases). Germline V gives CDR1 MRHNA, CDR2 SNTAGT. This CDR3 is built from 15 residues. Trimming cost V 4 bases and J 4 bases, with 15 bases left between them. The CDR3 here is CASSVLGSGSDTQYF. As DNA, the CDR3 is TGTGCCAGCAGTGTCCTGGGAAGCGGCTCAGATACGCAGTATTTT.

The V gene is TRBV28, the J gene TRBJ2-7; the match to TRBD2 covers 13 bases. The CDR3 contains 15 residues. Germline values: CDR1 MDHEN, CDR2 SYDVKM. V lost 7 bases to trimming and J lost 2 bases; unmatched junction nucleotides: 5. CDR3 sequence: CASTPTSGRAYEQYF. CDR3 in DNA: TGTGCCAGCACCCCAACTAGCGGGAGGGCCTACGAGCAGTACTTC.

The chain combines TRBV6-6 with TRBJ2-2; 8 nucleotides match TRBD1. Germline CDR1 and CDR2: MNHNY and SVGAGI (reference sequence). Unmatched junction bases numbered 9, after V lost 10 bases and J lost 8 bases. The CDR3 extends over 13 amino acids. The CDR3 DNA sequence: TGTGCCACTTTGGACAGGGTCCAGGGGGAGCTGTTTTTT. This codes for CATLDRVQGELFF.

The CDR3 region is CASSQESLFRADTQYF. The CDR3 coding sequence is TGTGCCAGCAGCCAAGAATCTCTATTTCGGGCAGATACGCAGTATTTT. The V and J genes are TRBV3-1 (or the pseudogene TRBV3-2) and TRBJ2-3; D not certain. In germline, CDR1 is LGHDT, CDR2 YNNKEL (reference sequence). Trimming took off 0 bases at V and 4 bases at J, with 14 bases between the two ends. The CDR3 runs to 16 residues.

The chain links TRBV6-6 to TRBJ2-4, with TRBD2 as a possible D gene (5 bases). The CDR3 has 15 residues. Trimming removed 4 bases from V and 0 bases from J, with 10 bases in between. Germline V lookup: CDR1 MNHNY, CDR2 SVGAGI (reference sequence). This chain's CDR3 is CASSLGSLAKNIQYF. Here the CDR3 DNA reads TGTGCCAGCAGTTTGGGGAGCTTAGCCAAAAACATTCAGTACTTC.

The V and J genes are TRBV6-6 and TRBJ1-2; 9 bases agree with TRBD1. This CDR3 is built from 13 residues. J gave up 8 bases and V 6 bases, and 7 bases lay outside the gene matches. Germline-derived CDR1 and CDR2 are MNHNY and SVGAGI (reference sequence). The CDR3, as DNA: TGTGCCAGCAGCTCCGGGACAGGGTGGGGCTACACCTTC. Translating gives CASSSGTGWGYTF.

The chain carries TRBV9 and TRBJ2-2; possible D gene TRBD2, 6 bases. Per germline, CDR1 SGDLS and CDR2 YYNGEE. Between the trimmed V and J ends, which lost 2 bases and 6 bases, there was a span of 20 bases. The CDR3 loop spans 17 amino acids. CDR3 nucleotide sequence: TGTGCCAGCAGCGTGGCGGCGGGTGGGGGGTACGCCGGGGAGCTGTTTTTT. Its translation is CASSVAAGGGYAGELFF.

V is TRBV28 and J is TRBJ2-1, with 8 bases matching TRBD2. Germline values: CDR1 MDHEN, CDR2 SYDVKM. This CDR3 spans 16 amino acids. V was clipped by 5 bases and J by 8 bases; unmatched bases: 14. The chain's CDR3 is CASSTLLAAHRDEQFF. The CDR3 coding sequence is TGTGCCAGCAGTACCCTACTAGCGGCTCACCGGGATGAGCAGTTCTTC.

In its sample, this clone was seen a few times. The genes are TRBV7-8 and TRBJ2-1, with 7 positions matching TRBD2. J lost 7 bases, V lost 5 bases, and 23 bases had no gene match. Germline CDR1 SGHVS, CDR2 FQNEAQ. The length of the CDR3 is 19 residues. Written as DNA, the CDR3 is TGTGCCAGCAGCCCGATCGATGCCATTGTGCGGGAGTTTGAAAATGAGCAGTTCTTC. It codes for CASSPIDAIVREFENEQFF.

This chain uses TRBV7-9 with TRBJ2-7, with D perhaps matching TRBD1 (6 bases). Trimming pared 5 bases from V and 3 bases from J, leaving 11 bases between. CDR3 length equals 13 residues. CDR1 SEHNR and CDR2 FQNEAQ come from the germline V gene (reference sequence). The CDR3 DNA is TGTGCCAGCAGCCTCCGGGACAACTACGAGCAGTACTTC. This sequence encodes CASSLRDNYEQYF.

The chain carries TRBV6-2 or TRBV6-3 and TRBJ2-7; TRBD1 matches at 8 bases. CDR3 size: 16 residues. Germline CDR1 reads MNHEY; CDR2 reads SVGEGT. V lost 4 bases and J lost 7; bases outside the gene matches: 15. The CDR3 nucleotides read TGTGCCAGCAGTTCCGACCGGGACAGGCCTCTCGGAGAGCAGTACTTC. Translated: CASSSDRDRPLGEQYF.

CDR3 region: CASRTGGGYGYTF. The CDR3 DNA reads as TGTGCCAGTCGTACAGGGGGCGGCTATGGCTACACCTTC. J is TRBJ1-2 and V is TRBV6-5, with 9 nucleotides matching TRBD1. Germline values: CDR1 MNHEY, CDR2 SVGAGI. Trimming at V came to 9 bases and at J to 4 bases, leaving 6 bases not matched to a gene. The CDR3 runs 13 residues.

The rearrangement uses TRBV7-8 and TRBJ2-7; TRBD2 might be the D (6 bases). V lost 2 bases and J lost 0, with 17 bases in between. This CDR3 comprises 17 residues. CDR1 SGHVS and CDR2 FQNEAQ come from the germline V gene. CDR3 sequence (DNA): TGTGCCAGCAGCTTAAGGTCCAGCGGGTTATTCTCCTACGAGCAGTACTTC. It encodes CASSLRSSGLFSYEQYF.

CDR3 residues: CASSQDEDNEQFF. The CDR3 bases are TGTGCCAGCAGCCAAGATGAGGACAATGAGCAGTTCTTC. The chain links TRBV4-2 to TRBJ2-1; unclear D gene. The CDR3 extends over 13 amino acids. V lost 0 bases and J 5 bases, leaving 5 bases between the germline ends. The V gene's germline CDR1 is LGHNA and CDR2 YNFKEQ.

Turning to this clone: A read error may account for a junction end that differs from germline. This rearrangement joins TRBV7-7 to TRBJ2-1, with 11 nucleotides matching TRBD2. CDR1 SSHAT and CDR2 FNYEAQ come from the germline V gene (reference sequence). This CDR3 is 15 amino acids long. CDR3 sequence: CASSYSGGAYNEQFF. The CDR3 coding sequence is TGTGCTAGCAGCTATAGCGGGGGGGCCTACAATGAGCAGTTCTTC. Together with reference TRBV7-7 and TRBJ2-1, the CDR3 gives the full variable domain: GAGVSQSPRYKVTKRGQDVTLRCDPISSHATLYWYQQALGQGPEFLTYFNYEAQPDKSGLPSDRFSAERPEGSISTLTIQRTEQRDSAMYRCASSYSGGAYNEQFFGPGTRLTVL.

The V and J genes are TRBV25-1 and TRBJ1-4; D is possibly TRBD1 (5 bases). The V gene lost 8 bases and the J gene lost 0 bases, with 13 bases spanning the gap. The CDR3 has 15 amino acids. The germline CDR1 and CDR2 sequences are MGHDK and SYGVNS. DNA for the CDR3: TGTGCCAGCCGTTACGGGGGGGCAACTAATGAAAAACTGTTTTTT. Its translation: CASRYGGATNEKLFF.

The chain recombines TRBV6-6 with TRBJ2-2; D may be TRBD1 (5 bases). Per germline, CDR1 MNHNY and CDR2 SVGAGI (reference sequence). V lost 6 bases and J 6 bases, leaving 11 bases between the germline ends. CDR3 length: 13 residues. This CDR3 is CASRIRGPGELFF. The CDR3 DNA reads TGTGCCAGCAGGATTAGGGGCCCCGGGGAGCTGTTTTTT.

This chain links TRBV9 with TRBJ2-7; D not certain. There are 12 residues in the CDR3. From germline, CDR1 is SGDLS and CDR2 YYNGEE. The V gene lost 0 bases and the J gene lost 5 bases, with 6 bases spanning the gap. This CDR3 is CASSVGVDEQYF. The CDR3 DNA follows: TGTGCCAGCAGCGTAGGTGTAGACGAGCAGTACTTC.

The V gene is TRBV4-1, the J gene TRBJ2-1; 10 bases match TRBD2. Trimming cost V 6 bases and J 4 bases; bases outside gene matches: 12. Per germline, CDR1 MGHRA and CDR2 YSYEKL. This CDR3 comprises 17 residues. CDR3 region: CASRDLMSGGAYNEQFF. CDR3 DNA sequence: TGCGCCAGCAGAGATCTTATGAGCGGGGGGGCGTACAATGAGCAGTTCTTC.

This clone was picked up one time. The chain's CDR3 is CASSLAHGGTDTQYF. In nucleotides, the CDR3 is TGCGCCAGCAGCTTGGCCCACGGGGGGACAGATACGCAGTATTTT. The chain recombines TRBV5-1 with TRBJ2-3; TRBD2 agrees at 7 bases. The V and J ends lost 0 bases and 3 bases, in that order; junction bases with no gene match: 4. CDR3 length: 15 residues. Germline CDR1 SGHRS, CDR2 YFSETQ.

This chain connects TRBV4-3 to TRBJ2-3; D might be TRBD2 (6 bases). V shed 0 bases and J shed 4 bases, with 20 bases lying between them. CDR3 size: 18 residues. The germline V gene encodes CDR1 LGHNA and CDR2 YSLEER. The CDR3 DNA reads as TGCGCCAGCAGCCAAGATCTTGCGCGGGACTGGTCTGCAGATACGCAGTATTTT. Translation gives CASSQDLARDWSADTQYF.

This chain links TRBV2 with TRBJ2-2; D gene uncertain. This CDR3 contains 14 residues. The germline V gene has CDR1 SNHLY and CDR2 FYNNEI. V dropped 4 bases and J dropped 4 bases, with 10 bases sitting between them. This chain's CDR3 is CASSGERSTGELFF. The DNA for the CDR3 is TGTGCCAGCAGTGGAGAGAGATCCACCGGGGAGCTGTTTTTT.

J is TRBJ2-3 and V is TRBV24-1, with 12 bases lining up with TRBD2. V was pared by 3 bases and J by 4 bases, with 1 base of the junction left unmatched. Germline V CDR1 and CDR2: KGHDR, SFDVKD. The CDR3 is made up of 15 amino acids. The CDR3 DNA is TGTGCCACCAGTGATACTAGCGGGAGGCCAGATACGCAGTATTTT. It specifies CATSDTSGRPDTQYF.

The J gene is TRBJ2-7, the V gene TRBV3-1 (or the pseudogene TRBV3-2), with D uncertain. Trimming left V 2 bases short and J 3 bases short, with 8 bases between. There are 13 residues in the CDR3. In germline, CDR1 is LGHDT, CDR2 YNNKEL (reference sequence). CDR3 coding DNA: TGTGCCAGCAGCCAATTTGTCCGCTACGAGCAGTACTTC. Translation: CASSQFVRYEQYF.

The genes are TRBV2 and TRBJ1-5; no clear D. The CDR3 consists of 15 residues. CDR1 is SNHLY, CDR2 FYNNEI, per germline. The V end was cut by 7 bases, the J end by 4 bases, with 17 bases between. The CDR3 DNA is TGTGCCAGCACCAAAGGTGGCAGGCCGAATCAGCCCCAGCATTTT. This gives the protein CASTKGGRPNQPQHF.

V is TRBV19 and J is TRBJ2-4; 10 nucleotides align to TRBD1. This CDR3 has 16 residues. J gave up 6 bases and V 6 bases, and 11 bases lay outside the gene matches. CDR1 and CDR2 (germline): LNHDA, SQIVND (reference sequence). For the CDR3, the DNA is TGTGCCAGTAGCCCAAGGACAGGGGGTAGGAGAAACATTCAGTACTTC. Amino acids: CASSPRTGGRRNIQYF. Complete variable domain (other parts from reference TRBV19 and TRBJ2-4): DGGITQSPKYLFRKEGQNVTLSCEQNLNHDAMYWYRQDPGQGLRLIYYSQIVNDFQKGDIAEGYSVSREKKESFPLTVTSAQKNPTAFYLCASSPRTGGRRNIQYFGAGTRLSVL.

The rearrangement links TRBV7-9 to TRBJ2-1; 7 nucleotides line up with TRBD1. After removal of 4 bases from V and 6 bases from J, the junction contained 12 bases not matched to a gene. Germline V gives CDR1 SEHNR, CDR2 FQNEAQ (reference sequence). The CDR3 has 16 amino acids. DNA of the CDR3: TGTGCCAGCAGCTCCCGGACAGGCCCGAGGTCCAATGAGCAGTTCTTC. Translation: CASSSRTGPRSNEQFF.